A selection of T cell receptor beta chains follows, all from one sample in a study of T cells after yellow fever vaccination. TCRdb independently ran MiXCR on the 5' RACE reads; one entry per CDR3 protein. Of some 170,000 distinct CDR3 sequences in the sample, around 9.3% were seen once. Source: CD8+ T cells sorted from PBMCs, taken 45 days after the yellow fever booster vaccination. All receptors come from a man between 18 and 35 years old who received the YFV17D yellow fever vaccine. CDR3s include the opening cysteine and the closing phenylalanine or tryptophan. Fields, in order: V gene, J gene, clone size, D gene, CDR3 DNA, CDR3 protein. A D gene is named only where the DNA matches it firmly. Clone size, where shown, is once, few, many, or a class for clones that have expanded.

V: TRBV3-1
J: TRBJ2-2
size: few
D: NA
DNA: TGTGCCAGCAGCTCACGCCCGACCAGGGACGGGGAGCTGTTTTTT
CDR3: CASSSRPTRDGELFF

V: TRBV10-3
J: TRBJ1-2
size: NA
D: NA
DNA: TGTGCCATCAGTGACAGGGGAGTCGGCTACACCTTC
CDR3: CAISDRGVGYTF

V: TRBV24-1
J: TRBJ1-5
size: NA
D: TRBD1
DNA: TGTGCCATTGGGGACAGGGATGATCAGCCCCAGCATTTT
CDR3: CAIGDRDDQPQHF

V: TRBV4-3
J: TRBJ1-6
size: NA
D: NA
DNA: TGCGCCAGCAGCCAACTTATGACGGTGGTGAATTCACCCCTCCACTTT
CDR3: CASSQLMTVVNSPLHF

V: TRBV6-4
J: TRBJ2-3
size: few
D: TRBD2
DNA: TGTGCCAGCAGTACGAGCGGGGGCCCCACAGATACGCAGTATTTT
CDR3: CASSTSGGPTDTQYF

V: TRBV5-4
J: TRBJ2-3
size: NA
D: NA
DNA: NA
CDR3: CASSFRGRTDTQYF

V: TRBV5-6
J: TRBJ2-7
size: many
D: NA
DNA: TGTGCCAGCAGCCCGGACGGCTCCTACGAGCAGTACTTC
CDR3: CASSPDGSYEQYF

V: TRBV20-1
J: TRBJ2-5
size: once
D: TRBD2
DNA: TGCAGTGCTAGGGACCGGACTAGCGCTTTTGGGACCCAGTACTTC
CDR3: CSARDRTSAFGTQYF

V: TRBV6-5
J: TRBJ2-3
size: NA
D: TRBD1
DNA: TGTGCCAGCAGACTGGGACAGACCTTGAAAGATACGCAGTATTTT
CDR3: CASRLGQTLKDTQYF

V: TRBV7-2
J: TRBJ2-3
size: NA
D: TRBD2
DNA: TGTGCCAGCAGCTTAGGGCTAGCGGGGGCCCCCGGCTGGCATACGCAGTATTTT
CDR3: CASSLGLAGAPGWHTQYF

V: TRBV7-7
J: TRBJ2-1
size: NA
D: TRBD1
DNA: TGTGCTAGCAGCTTAGGACAGGGGGGTGAGCAGTTCTTC
CDR3: CASSLGQGGEQFF

V: TRBV7-9
J: TRBJ2-1
size: NA
D: TRBD2
DNA: TGTGCCAGCAGCCCCAGCGGGAGTTTCTACAATGAGCAGTTCTTC
CDR3: CASSPSGSFYNEQFF

V: TRBV12-3/TRBV12-4
J: TRBJ2-7
size: NA
D: TRBD1
DNA: TGTGCCAGCAGTTTAAGTCCAGGGGGCTACGAGCAGTACTTC
CDR3: CASSLSPGGYEQYF

V: TRBV27
J: TRBJ2-7
size: many
D: TRBD2
DNA: TGTGCCAGCAGTTTAAGCAGCGGGGGGCTATACTACGAGCAGTACTTC
CDR3: CASSLSSGGLYYEQYF

V: TRBV4-3
J: TRBJ2-2
size: NA
D: TRBD2
DNA: TGCGCCAGCAGCCAGCCCACGGGGGGGAACACCGGGGAGCTGTTTTTT
CDR3: CASSQPTGGNTGELFF

V: TRBV12-3/TRBV12-4
J: TRBJ2-1
size: few
D: TRBD2
DNA: TGTGCCAGCAGCACTAGCGGGGTTAGCTCCTACAATGAGCAGTTCTTC
CDR3: CASSTSGVSSYNEQFF